This T cell receptor (beta chain) was captured in a study of control samples from healthy donors and cancer patients. The CDR3 totals 15 residues. Germline-derived CDR1 and CDR2 are MNHEY and SMNVEV (reference sequence). V was cut by 7 bases and J by 3 bases, with 13 bases left in between. Some clones are missing from TCRdb's copy, which holds only in-frame ones; the method was immunoSEQ multiplex PCR. Here the sample spans about 72,000 clones, around 92% being singletons. This clone was detected a few times. What was sequenced was blood. The rearrangement links TRBV27 to TRBJ1-6; D call uncertain. This clonotype was obtained from a woman aged 60 to 75 in good health. CDR3 loop: CASKRGSDYNSPLHF. CDR3 sequence (DNA): TGTGCCAGCAAACGGGGATCAGACTATAATTCACCCCTCCACTTT.